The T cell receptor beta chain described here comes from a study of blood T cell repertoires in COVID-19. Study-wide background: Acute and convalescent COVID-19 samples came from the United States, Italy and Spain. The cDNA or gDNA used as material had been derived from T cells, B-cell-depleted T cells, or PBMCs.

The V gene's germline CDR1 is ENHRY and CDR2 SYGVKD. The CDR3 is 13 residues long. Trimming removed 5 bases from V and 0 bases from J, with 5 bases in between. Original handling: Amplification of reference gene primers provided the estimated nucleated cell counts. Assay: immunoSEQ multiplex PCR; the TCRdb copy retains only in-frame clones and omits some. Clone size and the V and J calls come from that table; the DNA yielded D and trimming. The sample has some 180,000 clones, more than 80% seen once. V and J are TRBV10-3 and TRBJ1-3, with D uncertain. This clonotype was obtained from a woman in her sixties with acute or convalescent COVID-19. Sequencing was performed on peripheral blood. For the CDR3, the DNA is TGTGCCATCAGTCCAGGCTCTGGAAACACCATATATTTT. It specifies CAISPGSGNTIYF.